The clone carrying this T cell receptor (beta chain) occurred many times. Its antigen is still unknown. Participants, patients aged 18 to 65, had newly diagnosed hyperthyroidism with a duration under 2 months. About 10 ml of fresh peripheral blood supplied the PBMCs. Per the germline V gene, CDR1 is SEHNR and CDR2 is FQNEAQ (reference sequence). The germline V and J ends were trimmed by 1 base and 0 bases, with 10 bases remaining between them. The CDR3 length is 15 residues. There were TCR beta CDR3 regions amplified from RNA transcripts. HTBI primers were the set used in a first-round RT-PCR of the TCR CDR3. One entry per CDR3 protein, called by TCRdb with MiXCR from the multiplex PCR reads. The sample has some 400,000 distinct CDR3 sequences, approximately 12% seen once; the top ten hold around 21%. The data originate from a study of T cells in Graves' hyperthyroidism and ophthalmopathy. The study's findings and limits: In the blood, most expanded thyroid clonotypes above 0.001 appeared as well. Median prediction lead before ophthalmopathy onset was 6 to 8 months with the model.

Sample: blood. The sequence derives from a man under 40 with Graves' hyperthyroidism that later progressed to Graves' ophthalmopathy. V and J are TRBV7-9 and TRBJ2-7; TRBD1 might be the D (5 bases). CDR3 in DNA: TGTGCCAGCAGCTTAGAGGCAGGGTTCTCCTACGAGCAGTACTTC. It is translated as CASSLEAGFSYEQYF.